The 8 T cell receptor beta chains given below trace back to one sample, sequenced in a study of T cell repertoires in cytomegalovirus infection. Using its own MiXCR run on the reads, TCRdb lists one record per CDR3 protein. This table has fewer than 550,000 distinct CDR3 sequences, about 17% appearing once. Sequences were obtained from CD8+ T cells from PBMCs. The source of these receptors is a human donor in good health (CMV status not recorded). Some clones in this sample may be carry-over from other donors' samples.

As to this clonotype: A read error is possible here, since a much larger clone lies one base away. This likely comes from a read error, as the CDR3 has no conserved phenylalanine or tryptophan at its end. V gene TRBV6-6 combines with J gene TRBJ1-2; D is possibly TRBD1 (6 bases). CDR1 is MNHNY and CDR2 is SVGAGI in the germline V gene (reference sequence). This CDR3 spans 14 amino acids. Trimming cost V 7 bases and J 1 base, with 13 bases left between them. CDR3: CASTIDRNNYGYTS. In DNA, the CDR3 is TGTGCCAGCACCATTGACAGGAATAACTATGGCTACACCTCC.

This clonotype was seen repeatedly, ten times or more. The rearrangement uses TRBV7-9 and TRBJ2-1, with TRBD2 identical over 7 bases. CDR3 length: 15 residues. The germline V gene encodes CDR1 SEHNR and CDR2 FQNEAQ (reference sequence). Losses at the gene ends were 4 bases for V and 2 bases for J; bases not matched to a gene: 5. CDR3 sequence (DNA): TGTGCCAGCAGCTCTCCGGGAGGAACCTACAATGAGCAGTTCTTC. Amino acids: CASSSPGGTYNEQFF. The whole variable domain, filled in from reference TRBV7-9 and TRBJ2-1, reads DTGVSQNPRHKITKRGQNVTFRCDPISEHNRLYWYRQTLGQGPEFLTYFQNEAQLEKSRLLSDRFSAERPKGSFSTLEIQRTEQGDSAMYLCASSSPGGTYNEQFFGPGTRLTVL.

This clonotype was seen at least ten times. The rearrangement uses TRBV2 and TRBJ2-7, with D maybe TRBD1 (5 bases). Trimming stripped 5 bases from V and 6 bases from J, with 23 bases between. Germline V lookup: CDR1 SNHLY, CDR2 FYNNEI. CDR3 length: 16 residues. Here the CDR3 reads CASSPLAGYDLGEQYF. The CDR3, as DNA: TGTGCCAGCAGTCCTCTCGCAGGGTACGACTTAGGCGAGCAGTACTTC.

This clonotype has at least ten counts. CDR3 nucleotides: TGTGCCAGCAGTCCATCCGGGACATCTTCCGTCTATGGCTACACCTTC. Amino acids: CASSPSGTSSVYGYTF. The rearrangement uses TRBV6-5 and TRBJ1-2; possibly TRBD1 for D (6 bases). The V end lost 5 bases, the J end lost 4 bases, and 20 bases lay between the germline ends. Germline assignment: CDR1 MNHEY and CDR2 SVGAGI. The CDR3 totals 16 residues.

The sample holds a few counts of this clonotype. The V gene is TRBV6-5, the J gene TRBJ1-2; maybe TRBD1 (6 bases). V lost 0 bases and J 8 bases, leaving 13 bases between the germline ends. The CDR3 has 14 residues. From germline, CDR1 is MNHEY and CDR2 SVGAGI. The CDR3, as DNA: TGTGCCAGCAGTTACTCGGGTGGGGGCGGCGGCTACACCTTC. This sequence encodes CASSYSGGGGGYTF.

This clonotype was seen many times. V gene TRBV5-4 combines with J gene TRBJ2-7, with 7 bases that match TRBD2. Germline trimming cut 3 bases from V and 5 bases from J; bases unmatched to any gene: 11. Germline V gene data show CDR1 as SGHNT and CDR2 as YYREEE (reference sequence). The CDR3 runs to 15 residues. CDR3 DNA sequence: TGTGCCAGCAGCTCCGTGAGGGAGGGGCTTGACGAGCAGTACTTC. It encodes CASSSVREGLDEQYF.

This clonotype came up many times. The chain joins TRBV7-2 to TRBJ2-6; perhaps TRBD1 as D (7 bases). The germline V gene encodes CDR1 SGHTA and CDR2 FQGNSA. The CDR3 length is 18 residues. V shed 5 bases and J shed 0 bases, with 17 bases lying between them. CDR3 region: CASSLPRGDLSGANVLTF. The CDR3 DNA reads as TGTGCCAGCAGCCTCCCCAGGGGGGACCTCTCTGGGGCCAACGTCCTGACTTTC.

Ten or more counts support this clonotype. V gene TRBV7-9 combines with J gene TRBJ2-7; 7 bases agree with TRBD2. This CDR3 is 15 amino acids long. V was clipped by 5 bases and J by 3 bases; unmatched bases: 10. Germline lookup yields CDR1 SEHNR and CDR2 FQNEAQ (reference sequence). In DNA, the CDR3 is TGTGCCAGCAGCCCCCGGGAAAGGGAGGGCTACGAGCAGTACTTC. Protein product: CASSPREREGYEQYF.